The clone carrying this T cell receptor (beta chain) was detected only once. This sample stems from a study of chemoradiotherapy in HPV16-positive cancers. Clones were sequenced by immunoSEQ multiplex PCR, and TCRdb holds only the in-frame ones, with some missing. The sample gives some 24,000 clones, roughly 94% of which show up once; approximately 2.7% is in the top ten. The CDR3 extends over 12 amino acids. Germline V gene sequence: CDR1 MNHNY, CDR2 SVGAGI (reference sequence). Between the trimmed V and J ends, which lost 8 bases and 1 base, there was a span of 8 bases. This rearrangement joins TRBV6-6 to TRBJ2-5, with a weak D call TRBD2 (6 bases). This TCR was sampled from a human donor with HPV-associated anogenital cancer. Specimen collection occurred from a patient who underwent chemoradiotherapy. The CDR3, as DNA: TGTGCCAGCGGGACTTTCCAAGAGACCCAGTACTTC. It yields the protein CASGTFQETQYF.